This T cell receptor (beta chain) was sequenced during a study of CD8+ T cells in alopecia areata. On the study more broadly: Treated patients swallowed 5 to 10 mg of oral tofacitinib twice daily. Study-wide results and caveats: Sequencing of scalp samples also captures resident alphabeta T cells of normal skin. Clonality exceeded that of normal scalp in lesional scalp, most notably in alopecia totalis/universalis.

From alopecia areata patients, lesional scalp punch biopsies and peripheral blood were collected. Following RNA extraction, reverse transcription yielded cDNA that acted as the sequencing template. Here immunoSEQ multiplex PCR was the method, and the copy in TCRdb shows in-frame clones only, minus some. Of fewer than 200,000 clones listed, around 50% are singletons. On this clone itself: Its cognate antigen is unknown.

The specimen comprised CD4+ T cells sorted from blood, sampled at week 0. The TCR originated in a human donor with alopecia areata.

CDR3 amino acids: CASSIVPGDGYTF. Here the CDR3 DNA reads TGTGCCAGTAGTATCGTCCCAGGGGACGGCTACACCTTC. The rearrangement uses TRBV19 and TRBJ1-2; D is possibly TRBD1 (6 bases). Trimming took 3 bases from V and 8 from J, leaving 13 bases between them. Germline V gene lookup returns CDR1 LNHDA and CDR2 SQIVND (reference sequence). The CDR3 contains 13 residues. Using reference TRBV19 and TRBJ1-2 for the parts outside the CDR3, the full variable domain is DGGITQSPKYLFRKEGQNVTLSCEQNLNHDAMYWYRQDPGQGLRLIYYSQIVNDFQKGDIAEGYSVSREKKESFPLTVTSAQKNPTAFYLCASSIVPGDGYTFGSGTRLTVV.